A selection of T cell receptor beta chains follows, all from one sample in a study of T cell responses to AZD1222 COVID-19 vaccine. The protocol was immunoSEQ multiplex PCR, while the TCRdb copy is restricted to in-frame clones and leaves out a portion. The sample consists of about 170,000 clones, around 85% of them appearing once. The material sequenced was peripheral blood, taken 28 days after the second AZD1222 dose. The source is an adult who received the AZD1222 COVID-19 vaccine. The CDR3 runs from the conserved cysteine through the conserved F or W. The order of the fields is clone size, CDR3 length, V gene, J gene, D gene, CDR3 DNA, CDR3 protein. D genes are given only for firm matches. Clone size is not always given. Where it is, it says once, few, many or a class for expanded clones.

>NA|13|TRBV6-5|TRBJ1-5|TRBD1
TGTGCCAGCAGATCCGGGACAGTTCAGCCCCAGCATTTT
CASRSGTVQPQHF
>NA|13|TRBV19|TRBJ2-3|NA
TGTGCCAGTAGCCCCCTGCGGGCGGGGGCCCGGTATTTT
CASSPLRAGARYF
>NA|13|TRBV4-1|TRBJ1-5|NA
TGCGCCAGCAGCCAAGGACGGGATCAGCCCCAGCATTTT
CASSQGRDQPQHF
>once|16|TRBV9|TRBJ2-2|TRBD2
TGTGCCAGCAGGCCCTCGCACGCGGGGGTCACCGGGGAGCTGTTTTTT
CASRPSHAGVTGELFF
>NA|18|TRBV18|TRBJ1-4|NA
TGTGCCAGCTCACCCTTAAGAGGAGCGGCAACAACTAATGAAAAACTGTTTTTT
CASSPLRGAATTNEKLFF
>NA|14|TRBV4-1|TRBJ1-2|NA
TGCGCCAGCAGCCAGGTCAGCCGTAACTATGGCTACACCTTC
CASSQVSRNYGYTF
>NA|15|TRBV15|TRBJ2-7|TRBD1
TGTGCCACCAGCACGCCGGGACAGGGACATTACGAGCAGTACTTC
CATSTPGQGHYEQYF
>NA|14|TRBV5-1|TRBJ2-1|TRBD2
TGCGCCAGCCCCATGCGGGGGGACAACAATGAGCAGTTCTTC
CASPMRGDNNEQFF
>NA|13|TRBV19|TRBJ2-7|NA
TGTGCCAGTAGTACCCTCGGAATGAACGAGCAGTACTTC
CASSTLGMNEQYF
>NA|11|TRBV19|TRBJ1-2|NA
TGTGCCAGTAGCCCGGCTGTTGGCTACACCTTC
CASSPAVGYTF
>NA|14|TRBV29-1|TRBJ2-3|NA
TGCAGCGTTGAGACTTGGCGGAACACAGATACGCAGTATTTT
CSVETWRNTDTQYF
>NA|20|TRBV6-2/TRBV6-3|TRBJ2-7|TRBD2
TGTGCCAGCAGTTACTCGATTGTCAGCGGGGGGGCCGGACTGGGCTACGAGCAGTACTTC
CASSYSIVSGGAGLGYEQYF
>NA|12|TRBV19|TRBJ2-7|NA
TGTGCCAGTAGTCCCGACCCTTACGAGCAGTACTTC
CASSPDPYEQYF
>NA|14|TRBV19|TRBJ2-4|NA
TGTGCCAGCAGGGAGCTGACAGGCAAAAACATTCAGTACTTC
CASRELTGKNIQYF
>few|16|TRBV3-1/TRBV3-2|TRBJ2-1|NA
TGTGCCAGCAGCCAAAGCGTCGCTTCGGGGGGCCATGAGCAGTTCTTC
CASSQSVASGGHEQFF
>NA|17|TRBV10-3|TRBJ1-3|NA
TGTGCCATCAGTGAAGGGTTCATTGTGGGCTCTGGAAACACCATATATTTT
CAISEGFIVGSGNTIYF
>NA|19|TRBV4-2|TRBJ1-2|NA
TGTGCCAGCAGCCCTCAAGTAGAGGGGGGCGAGGGAGGGGGAAGCGGCTACACCTTC
CASSPQVEGGEGGGSGYTF
>NA|15|TRBV7-9|TRBJ1-1|NA
TGTGCCAGCAGCCAACTCGGGGCAGGGTTCACTGAAGCTTTCTTT
CASSQLGAGFTEAFF
>NA|16|TRBV7-9|TRBJ2-7|TRBD1
TGTGCCAGCAGCCCAAAGACAGGGTTGAGTCTCAACGAGCAGTACTTC
CASSPKTGLSLNEQYF
>NA|18|TRBV11-2|TRBJ2-2|NA
TGTGCCAGCAGCTTGATAGGTCGGGACCTCTTCTTCACCGGGGAGCTGTTTTTT
CASSLIGRDLFFTGELFF
>once|17|TRBV7-2|TRBJ2-4|NA
TGTGCCAGCAGTTTTAACAGGGCGAGGGGGTCAGGAAACATTCAGTACTTC
CASSFNRARGSGNIQYF
>few|12|TRBV6-5|TRBJ1-2|NA
TGTGCCAGCAGCGCGAGGGAGGGAGGCTACACCTTC
CASSAREGGYTF
>NA|16|TRBV4-1|TRBJ1-5|NA
TGCGCCAGCAGCCCGAGGGCGACGCCGGGCAATCAGCCCCAGCATTTT
CASSPRATPGNQPQHF
>NA|15|TRBV3-1/TRBV3-2|TRBJ2-1|NA
TGTGCCAGCAGAGTAGGGGGAAGCTCCTACAATGAGCAGTTCTTC
CASRVGGSSYNEQFF
>NA|15|TRBV5-1|TRBJ2-2|NA
TGCGCCAGCAGCTTGGTGGGTCCGGACACCGGGGAGCTGTTTTTT
CASSLVGPDTGELFF
>many|17|TRBV6-2/TRBV6-3|TRBJ2-7|NA
TGTGCCAGCAGTTACTCGATAGGAAGCGTTGGTTACTACGAGCAGTACTTC
CASSYSIGSVGYYEQYF
>NA|11|TRBV20-1|TRBJ2-1|NA
TGCAGTGCTAGAGGGGGAAATGAGCAGTTCTTC
CSARGGNEQFF
>NA|11|TRBV29-1|TRBJ2-7|TRBD1
TGCAGCGTACAGGGGGCCTACGAGCAGTACTTC
CSVQGAYEQYF
>NA|14|TRBV6-5|TRBJ2-1|TRBD1
TGTGCCAGCAGTAACAGGGGCCGGTACAATGAGCAGTTCTTC
CASSNRGRYNEQFF
>NA|12|TRBV6-5|TRBJ1-5|NA
TGTGCCAGCAGAAAAGGTGATCAGCCCCAGCATTTT
CASRKGDQPQHF
>NA|16|TRBV6-4|TRBJ2-3|TRBD2
TGTGCCAGCAGTGTAGGGACTAGCGGGGGCACAGATACGCAGTATTTT
CASSVGTSGGTDTQYF
>NA|15|TRBV9|TRBJ2-3|NA
TGTGCCAGCAGCGTAGGGGAAGGGGGCACAGATACGCAGTATTTT
CASSVGEGGTDTQYF
>NA|16|TRBV4-1|TRBJ2-1|TRBD2
TGCGCCAGCAGCCAGTGGACTAGCGAAGAGGGCAATGAGCAGTTCTTC
CASSQWTSEEGNEQFF
>NA|16|TRBV4-1|TRBJ2-7|TRBD1
TGCGCCAGCAGCCAAGTCCGGGACAGGGGATTAAGGGAGCAGTACTTC
CASSQVRDRGLREQYF
>once|13|TRBV7-2|TRBJ2-7|NA
TGTGCCAGCAGCTTAATGGGTCCCTACGAGCAGTACTTC
CASSLMGPYEQYF
>NA|13|TRBV5-1|TRBJ1-4|NA
TGCGCCAGCAGCCTGGTGGGGGAAGAAAAACTGTTTTTT
CASSLVGEEKLFF
>NA|15|TRBV7-2|TRBJ1-5|TRBD1
TGTGCCAGCAGCCCGGGACAGCTTAGCAATCAGCCCCAGCATTTT
CASSPGQLSNQPQHF